These 29 T cell receptor beta chains came from one sample sequenced in a study of identical twins. TCRdb itself ran the 5' RACE reads through MiXCR, one entry per CDR3 protein. Among 700,000 or so distinct CDR3 sequences listed, around 20% were seen once. The sample also formed part of further work on T cells expressing NK-cell markers.

The sample consisted of PBMCs. These receptors were taken from a woman between 18 and 29 years old in good health.

In its sample, this clonotype was seen a few times. This chain links TRBV9 with TRBJ1-4; no reliable D call. CDR3 length: 13 residues. V lost 0 bases and J 3 bases, leaving 3 bases between the germline ends. CDR1 and CDR2 from the germline V gene are SGDLS and YYNGEE. The CDR3 coding sequence is TGTGCCAGCAGCGTAGAAGCTAATGAAAAACTGTTTTTT. Encoded protein: CASSVEANEKLFF.

This clonotype was counted only a few times. This chain links TRBV18 with TRBJ2-1; D call uncertain. This CDR3 has 12 residues. V lost 8 bases and J lost 7, with 12 bases in between. The V gene's germline CDR1 is KGHSH and CDR2 LQKENI. The CDR3 spells CASRTTENEQFF. The CDR3 bases are TGTGCCAGCCGCACCACCGAAAATGAGCAGTTCTTC. The full variable domain, its missing parts supplied by reference TRBV18 and TRBJ2-1, is NAGVMQNPRHLVRRRGQEARLRCSPMKGHSHVYWYRQLPEEGLKFMVYLQKENIIDESGMPKERFSAEFPKEGPSILRIQQVVRGDSAAYFCASRTTENEQFFGPGTRLTVL.

This clonotype was observed a handful of times. The genes are TRBV29-1 and TRBJ2-5, with TRBD2 as a possible D gene (5 bases). Per germline, CDR1 SQVTM and CDR2 ANQGSEA. The CDR3 covers 14 residues. Trimming removed 2 bases at V and 0 bases at J, with 10 bases between. CDR3 in DNA: TGCAGCGTTGAAAGGGAGCTAAACCAAGAGACCCAGTACTTC. This encodes CSVERELNQETQYF.

The CDR3: CASSPTSDQRPYF. CDR3 coding DNA: TGTGCCAGCTCACCTACCTCGGACCAAAGACCGTACTTC. The V and J genes are TRBV18 and TRBJ2-5, with D unclear. With 3 bases removed from V and 13 bases from J, the gap between germline ends came to 18 bases. CDR1 and CDR2 from the germline V gene are KGHSH and LQKENI. The CDR3 is made up of 13 amino acids. The full variable domain, its missing parts supplied by reference TRBV18 and TRBJ2-5, is NAGVMQNPRHLVRRRGQEARLRCSPMKGHSHVYWYRQLPEEGLKFMVYLQKENIIDESGMPKERFSAEFPKEGPSILRIQQVVRGDSAAYFCASSPTSDQRPYFGPGTRLLVL.

J is TRBJ2-1 and V is TRBV20-1; 13 bases are a match to TRBD2. The trim removed 8 bases at V and 0 bases at J, leaving 13 bases unmatched. This CDR3 region has 18 residues. Germline V gene data show CDR1 as DFQATT and CDR2 as SNEGSKA (reference sequence). CDR3 region: CSCSGLAGTRSSYNEQFF. DNA for the CDR3: TGCAGTTGCTCGGGACTAGCGGGGACGAGGAGCTCCTACAATGAGCAGTTCTTC.

The CDR3 coding sequence is TGTGCCAGCAGCTCCTGTAGCACAGATACGCAGTATTTT. Protein product: CASSSCSTDTQYF. This rearrangement joins TRBV7-9 to TRBJ2-3; D gene ambiguous. Germline V CDR1 and CDR2: SEHNR, FQNEAQ (reference sequence). Trimming cost V 4 bases and J 0 bases, with 5 bases left between them. The CDR3 has 13 amino acids.

The chain carries TRBV19 and TRBJ1-2, with D possibly being TRBD1 (6 bases). Trimming cost V 5 bases and J 0 bases, with 13 bases left between them. Per the germline V gene, CDR1 is LNHDA and CDR2 is SQIVND (reference sequence). The CDR3 spans 15 residues. CDR3 in DNA: TGTGCCAGTAGTTTAAGACAGGACGCTAACTATGGCTACACCTTC. Its protein is CASSLRQDANYGYTF.

The chain combines TRBV6-1 with TRBJ2-1; 10 positions match TRBD2. CDR3 size: 16 residues. Unmatched junction bases numbered 11, after V lost 6 bases and J lost 6 bases. CDR1 MNHNS and CDR2 SASEGT come from the germline V gene. DNA for the CDR3: TGTGCCAGCAGGGGAGCGGGGGGGCGTGGTCTCAATGAGCAGTTCTTC. Translating gives CASRGAGGRGLNEQFF.

The chain has TRBV15 and TRBJ2-1; 12 bases map to TRBD2. The CDR3 is made up of 16 amino acids. Germline loops: CDR1 LNHNV, CDR2 YYDKDF (reference sequence). Trimming cost V 1 base and J 6 bases; bases outside gene matches: 4. The CDR3 DNA reads TGTGCCACCAGCAGAGGACTAGCGGGAGTGGGCAATGAGCAGTTCTTC. It yields the protein CATSRGLAGVGNEQFF.

The chain combines TRBV9 with TRBJ2-7; D may be TRBD1 (5 bases). Germline CDR1 SGDLS, CDR2 YYNGEE. V was pared by 2 bases and J by 2 bases, with 8 bases between. This CDR3 has 13 amino acids. The CDR3 nucleotides read TGTGCCAGCAGCGTGGACAACACCTACGAGCAGTACTTC. This encodes CASSVDNTYEQYF.

This clonotype was observed a handful of times. V usage is TRBV20-1 and J usage is TRBJ2-5; D gene uncertain. In germline, CDR1 is DFQATT, CDR2 SNEGSKA (reference sequence). The CDR3 covers 13 residues. The V and J ends lost 6 bases and 1 base respectively, with 12 bases between them. The CDR3 here is CSAGPDGQETQYF. DNA for the CDR3: TGCAGTGCAGGCCCCGACGGCCAAGAGACCCAGTACTTC.

The J gene is TRBJ2-2, the V gene TRBV5-1, with 7 bases fitting TRBD2. The CDR3 runs 16 residues. Germline values: CDR1 SGHRS, CDR2 YFSETQ. Trimming removed 7 bases from V and 3 bases from J; junction bases left unmatched: 12. DNA of the CDR3: TGCGCCAGCCGGCGCCGGGACTACCCCCACACCGGGGAGCTGTTTTTT. This codes for CASRRRDYPHTGELFF.

The V and J genes are TRBV12-3 or TRBV12-4 and TRBJ2-1, with D tentatively TRBD1 (7 bases). The CDR3 sequence is 15 residues long. V gave up 6 bases and J gave up 6 bases, with 18 bases separating them. As DNA, the CDR3 is TGTGCCAGCAGCGACAGGGAGGTACGGGTCAATGAGCAGTTCTTC. It specifies CASSDREVRVNEQFF.

The chain couples TRBV9 to TRBJ2-3, with D hard to call. V shed 1 base and J shed 5 bases, with 14 bases lying between them. This CDR3 spans 15 amino acids. Germline V gives CDR1 SGDLS, CDR2 YYNGEE. CDR3 sequence (DNA): TGTGCCAGCAGCGTAAACCCCCGAAAGGGAGATACGCAGTATTTT. This gives the protein CASSVNPRKGDTQYF.

CDR3 sequence: CATKTGGGNEQFF. The CDR3 DNA is TGTGCCACAAAAACCGGGGGCGGGAATGAGCAGTTCTTC. V usage is TRBV12-3 or TRBV12-4 and J usage is TRBJ2-1, with D possibly being TRBD1 or TRBD2 (6 bases each). This CDR3 region has 13 residues. The germline V and J ends were trimmed by 10 bases and 7 bases, with 17 bases remaining between them.

Ten or more counts support this clonotype. This chain links TRBV20-1 with TRBJ1-1; perhaps TRBD1 as D (5 bases). CDR3 length equals 12 residues. V lost 3 bases to trimming and J lost 2 bases, with 7 bases between them. Germline values: CDR1 DFQATT, CDR2 SNEGSKA (reference sequence). The CDR3 sequence: CSASQGNTEAFF. The CDR3 bases are TGCAGTGCTAGCCAGGGCAACACTGAAGCTTTCTTT.

This chain uses TRBV10-3 with TRBJ2-1; D call uncertain. The CDR3 has 14 residues. Trimming left V 4 bases short and J 6 bases short, with 13 bases between. Germline V gene lookup returns CDR1 ENHRY and CDR2 SYGVKD. The CDR3 sequence is CAISGYGIGNEQFF. CDR3 in DNA: TGTGCCATCAGTGGGTACGGAATCGGCAATGAGCAGTTCTTC.

This clonotype was counted between two and nine times. The rearrangement links TRBV4-3 to TRBJ1-1; a weak D match, TRBD1 (5 bases). Trimming left V 3 bases short and J 5 bases short, with 10 bases between. The CDR3 has 13 residues. The germline V gene encodes CDR1 LGHNA and CDR2 YSLEER. This CDR3 is CASSHNEGTEAFF. CDR3 nucleotide sequence: TGCGCCAGCAGCCACAACGAGGGGACTGAAGCTTTCTTT.

The chain employs TRBV20-1 and TRBJ2-3; TRBD1 agrees at 7 bases. Germline values: CDR1 DFQATT, CDR2 SNEGSKA (reference sequence). The V segment lost 3 bases and the J segment 2 bases; nucleotides outside the gene matches: 5. The CDR3 totals 14 residues. The CDR3 nucleotides read TGCAGTGCTAGGAGGGGGCCTCTCACAGATACGCAGTATTTT. Translated: CSARRGPLTDTQYF.

This clonotype was seen many times. The rearrangement joins TRBV29-1 to TRBJ1-1, with 8 bases aligning to TRBD1. The V segment lost 4 bases and the J segment 1 base; nucleotides outside the gene matches: 8. Germline V gene sequence: CDR1 SQVTM, CDR2 ANQGSEA. This CDR3 is 15 amino acids long. The DNA of the CDR3 is TGCAGCGTTGGGACAGGGATCAGGGCGAACACTGAAGCTTTCTTT. Translation: CSVGTGIRANTEAFF.

This sequence joins TRBV21-1 and TRBJ2-7; no check of the table's D call, TRBD2, against the DNA was made. TRBV21-1 is flagged as a pseudogene. The CDR3 sequence is 16 residues long. CDR3 coding DNA: TGTGCCAGCAGCAAAGGAACTAGCGGGTCGTCCTACGAGCAGTACTTC. Translation gives CASSKGTSGSSYEQYF.

This sequence joins TRBV27 and TRBJ2-2, with D hard to call. Trimming cost V 3 bases and J 5 bases, with 7 bases left between them. This CDR3 has 13 amino acids. Germline CDR1 is MNHEY and CDR2 is SMNVEV (reference sequence). CDR3 nucleotides: TGTGCCAGCAGTTTCCAGGATACCGGGGAGCTGTTTTTT. Residues: CASSFQDTGELFF.

As concerns this clonotype: Being one base from a much bigger clone, this may be a read error. The CDR3 DNA follows: TGTGCCAGCAGCTTTGCGGGAGCCTACAATGAGCAGTTCTTC. Residues: CASSFAGAYNEQFF. V usage is TRBV7-2 and J usage is TRBJ2-1, with TRBD2 identical over 7 bases. Per germline, CDR1 SGHTA and CDR2 FQGNSA. V shed 3 bases and J 2 bases; nucleotides not matched to a gene: 1. The CDR3 is 14 amino acids.

This sequence joins TRBV18 and TRBJ2-7; the match to TRBD2 covers 8 bases. The germline gives CDR1 KGHSH, CDR2 LQKENI. The ends lost 6 bases at V and 5 bases at J; junction bases unmatched: 9. This CDR3 comprises 14 residues. The CDR3 is CASSSPRGANEQYF. CDR3 DNA: TGTGCCAGCTCCTCCCCGCGGGGGGCCAACGAGCAGTACTTC. The full variable domain, rest sourced from reference TRBV18 and TRBJ2-7, is NAGVMQNPRHLVRRRGQEARLRCSPMKGHSHVYWYRQLPEEGLKFMVYLQKENIIDESGMPKERFSAEFPKEGPSILRIQQVVRGDSAAYFCASSSPRGANEQYFGPGTRLTVT.

V is TRBV10-2 and J is TRBJ2-7; 11 bases align to TRBD2. CDR1 is WSHSY, CDR2 SAAADI, per germline. There are 17 residues in the CDR3. The J segment lost 7 bases and the V segment lost 2 bases, leaving 13 bases of the junction unmatched. The CDR3 nucleotides are TGCGCCAGCAGTGAGCCGAGACTAGCGGGGAATTTTGGGGAGCAGTACTTC. Translation: CASSEPRLAGNFGEQYF.

In its sample, this clonotype was seen a few times. The chain links TRBV7-2 to TRBJ2-1; 11 nucleotides line up with TRBD2. The V and J ends lost 5 bases and 6 bases, in that order; junction bases with no gene match: 6. This CDR3 region has 15 residues. Germline V CDR1 and CDR2: SGHTA, FQGNSA. This CDR3 reads CASSPGTSGLNEQFF. As DNA, the CDR3 is TGTGCCAGCAGCCCGGGGACTAGCGGACTCAATGAGCAGTTCTTC.

J is TRBJ1-1 and V is TRBV6-1, with D uncertain. CDR1 and CDR2 from the germline V gene are MNHNS and SASEGT. The CDR3 runs 13 residues. With 7 bases removed from V and 1 base from J, the gap between germline ends came to 10 bases. This CDR3 is CASNEGPNTEAFF. The CDR3 DNA follows: TGTGCCAGCAATGAGGGTCCGAACACTGAAGCTTTCTTT.

J is TRBJ2-3 and V is TRBV20-1, with 8 bases that match TRBD2. With V trimmed by 4 bases and J by 0 bases, 9 bases remained unmatched. CDR1 and CDR2 from the germline V gene are DFQATT and SNEGSKA (reference sequence). The CDR3 is made up of 16 amino acids. CDR3 sequence reads: CSATATSATSTDTQYF. CDR3 coding DNA: TGCAGTGCTACCGCGACTAGCGCCACTAGCACAGATACGCAGTATTTT.

This clonotype turned up a few times. The chain employs TRBV20-1 and TRBJ2-7, with a tentative D call TRBD1 (5 bases). Trimming removed 1 base at V and 3 bases at J, with 10 bases between. Germline loops: CDR1 DFQATT, CDR2 SNEGSKA (reference sequence). The CDR3 runs to 13 residues. CDR3 loop: CSARVPGNYEQYF. DNA of the CDR3: TGCAGTGCTAGAGTTCCAGGGAACTACGAGCAGTACTTC.